This T cell receptor (beta chain) was captured in a study of cytomegalovirus exposure and HLA in healthy donors. CDR3 length equals 13 residues. Trimming stripped 4 bases from V and 0 bases from J, with 6 bases between. The germline gives CDR1 KGHSH, CDR2 LQKENI. TCRdb's copy holds only in-frame clones and misses some; the assay was immunoSEQ multiplex PCR. The data show about 140,000 clones, roughly 86% seen once. This clone was seen only once. The V and J genes are TRBV18 and TRBJ1-1; D is uncertain. The TCR was taken from a woman under 40 in good health and CMV-seronegative. The sample taken for sequencing was PBMCs. The CDR3 loop is CASSQQVNTEAFF. The DNA for the CDR3 is TGTGCCAGCTCACAGCAGGTGAACACTGAAGCTTTCTTT.